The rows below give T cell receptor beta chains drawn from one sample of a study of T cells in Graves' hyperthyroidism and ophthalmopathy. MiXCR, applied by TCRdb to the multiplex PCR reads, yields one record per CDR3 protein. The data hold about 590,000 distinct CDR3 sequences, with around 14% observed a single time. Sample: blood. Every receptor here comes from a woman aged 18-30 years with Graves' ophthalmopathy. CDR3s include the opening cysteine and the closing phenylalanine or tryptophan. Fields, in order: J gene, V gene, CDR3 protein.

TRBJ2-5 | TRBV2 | CASTPQWEAQYF
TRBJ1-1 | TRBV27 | CASSFTGAHTEAFF
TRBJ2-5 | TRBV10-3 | CAASGPGLAEETQYF
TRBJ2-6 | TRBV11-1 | CASSSLWGGANVLTF
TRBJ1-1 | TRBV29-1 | CSVRQGAIHEAFF
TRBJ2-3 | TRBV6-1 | CASLEGGPWLYF
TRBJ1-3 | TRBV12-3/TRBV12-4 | CASFLRAGYSGNTIYF
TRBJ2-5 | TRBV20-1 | CSARFRGETQYF
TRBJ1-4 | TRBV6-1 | CASSPRHGQSNEKLFF
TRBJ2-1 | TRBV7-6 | CASSLAGMNEQFF
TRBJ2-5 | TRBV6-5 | CASSYSFGQETQYF
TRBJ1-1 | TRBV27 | CASSLKGAGDEAFF
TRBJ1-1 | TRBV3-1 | CASSQGSGFGTEAFF
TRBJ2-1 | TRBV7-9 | CASSLSMSYNEQFF
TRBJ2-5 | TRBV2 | CASNAPGRKKETQYF
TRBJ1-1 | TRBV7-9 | CASSTGRPIGAFF
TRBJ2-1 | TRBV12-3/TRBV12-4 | CASSLRTGGENEQFF
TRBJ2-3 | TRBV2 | CASTEGVWRWDTDTQYF
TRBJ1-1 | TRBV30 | CASRPTTSGGATEAFF
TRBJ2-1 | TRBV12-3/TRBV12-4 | CASSLSVLGYNEQFF
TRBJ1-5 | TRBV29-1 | CSVSQGMSNQPQHF
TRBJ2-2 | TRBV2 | CASSERLAGGRVTGELFF
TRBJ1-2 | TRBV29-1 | CSVELRPANYGYTF
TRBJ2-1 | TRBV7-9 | CASSFGGLAGEQFF
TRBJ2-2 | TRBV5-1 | CASSRDRANTGELFF
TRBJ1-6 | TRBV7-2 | CASTPGSSYNSPLHF
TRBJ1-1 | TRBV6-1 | CASSYDRGDTEAFF
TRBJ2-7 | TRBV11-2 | CASRPWDRVSHEQYF
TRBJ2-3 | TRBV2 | CASRRSGSTDAQYF
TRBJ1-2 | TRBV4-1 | CASSQAAGDRGYGYTF
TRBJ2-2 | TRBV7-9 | CASSWPAGLAGGLTGELFF
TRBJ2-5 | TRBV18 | CASSPEVLRETQYF
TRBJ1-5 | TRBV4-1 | CASSQGTAGGSQPQHF
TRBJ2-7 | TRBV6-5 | CASSYSRDRAYEQYF
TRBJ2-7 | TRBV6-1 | CASNPLQTGGPYEQYF
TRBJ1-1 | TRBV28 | CASSLDRGSEAFF
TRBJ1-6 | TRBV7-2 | CASSLFIKTEDSPLHF
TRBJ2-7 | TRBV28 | CASSLRFSYEQYF
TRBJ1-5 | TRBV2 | CASSRRVGARQPQHF
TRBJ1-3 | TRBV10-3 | CAISESLRISGNTIYF
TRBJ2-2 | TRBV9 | CASSVEAGGPIGELFF
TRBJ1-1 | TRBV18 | CAALRGPNTEAFF
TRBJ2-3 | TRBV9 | CASSGPQRTATDTQYF
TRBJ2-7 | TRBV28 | CASSWGLAGGAYEQYF
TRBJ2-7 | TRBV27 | CASSPREGASYEQYF
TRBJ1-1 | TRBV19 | CATPGVEKVNTEAFF
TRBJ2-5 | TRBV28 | CASSFLTGGETQYF
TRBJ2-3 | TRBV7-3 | CASSLSQGADTQYF
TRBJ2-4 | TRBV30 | CALGRGPAKNIQYF
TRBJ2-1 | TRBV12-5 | CASGALSSKLLAGPPGSYNEQFF